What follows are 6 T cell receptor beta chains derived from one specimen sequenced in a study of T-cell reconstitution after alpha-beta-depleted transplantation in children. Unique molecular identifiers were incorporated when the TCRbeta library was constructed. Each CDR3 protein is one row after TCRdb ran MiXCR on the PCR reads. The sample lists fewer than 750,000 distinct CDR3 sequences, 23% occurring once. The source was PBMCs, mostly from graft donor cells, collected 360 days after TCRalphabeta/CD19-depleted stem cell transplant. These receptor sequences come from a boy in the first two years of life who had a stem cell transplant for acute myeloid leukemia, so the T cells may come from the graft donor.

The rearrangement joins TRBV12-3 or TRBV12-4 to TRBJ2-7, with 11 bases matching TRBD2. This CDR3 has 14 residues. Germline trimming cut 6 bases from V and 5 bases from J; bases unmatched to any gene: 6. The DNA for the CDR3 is TGTGCCAGCAGCCGTGGGACTAGCGGCAACGAGCAGTACTTC. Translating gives CASSRGTSGNEQYF.

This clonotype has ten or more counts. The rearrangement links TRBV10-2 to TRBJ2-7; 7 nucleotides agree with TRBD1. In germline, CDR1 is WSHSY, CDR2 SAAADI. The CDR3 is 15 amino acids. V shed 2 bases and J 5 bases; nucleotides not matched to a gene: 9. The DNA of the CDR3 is TGCGCCAGCAGTGAGGCGACAGGGCCCCATGACGAGCAGTACGTC. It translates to CASSEATGPHDEQYV.

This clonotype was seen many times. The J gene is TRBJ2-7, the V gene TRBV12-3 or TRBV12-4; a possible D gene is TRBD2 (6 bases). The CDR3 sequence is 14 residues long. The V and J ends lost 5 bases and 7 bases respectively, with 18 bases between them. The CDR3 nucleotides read TGTGCCAGCAGTCTCGGGGGTGGTTTGGATGAGCAGTACGTC. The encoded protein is CASSLGGGLDEQYV.

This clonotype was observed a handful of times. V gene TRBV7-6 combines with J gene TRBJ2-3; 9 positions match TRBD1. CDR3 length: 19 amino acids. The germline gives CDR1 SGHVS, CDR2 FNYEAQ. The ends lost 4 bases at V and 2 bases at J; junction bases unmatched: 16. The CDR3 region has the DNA TGTGCCAGCAGCTCTGCCGGGGACAGGGAGTATTCCGTCACAGATACGCAGTATTTT. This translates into CASSSAGDREYSVTDTQYF.

CDR3 region: CSASHDSSGNTIYF. Written as DNA, the CDR3 is TGCAGTGCTAGTCATGACAGCTCCGGAAACACCATATATTTT. This chain uses TRBV20-1 with TRBJ1-3; D is perhaps TRBD1 (5 bases). Germline loops: CDR1 DFQATT, CDR2 SNEGSKA (reference sequence). This CDR3 contains 14 residues. V was cut by 3 bases and J by 4 bases, with 13 bases left in between.

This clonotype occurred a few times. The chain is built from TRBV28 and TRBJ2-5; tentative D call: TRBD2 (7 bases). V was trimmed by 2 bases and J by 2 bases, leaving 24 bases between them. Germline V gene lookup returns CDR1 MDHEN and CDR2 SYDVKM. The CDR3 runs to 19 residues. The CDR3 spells CASSLGGAAGALSQETQYF. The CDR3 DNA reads TGTGCCAGCAGTTTAGGTGGGGCGGCGGGGGCCCTGTCTCAAGAGACCCAGTACTTC.